This T cell receptor beta chain derives from a study of response to subunit inactivated influenza vaccine. Whole-study findings and limits: The authors offered the suggestion that each seasonal influenza vaccination recruits few new T cells.

This clonotype came up a few times. The antigen is undetermined. Unmatched junction bases numbered 3, after V lost 6 bases and J lost 7 bases. The CDR3 contains 13 residues. Germline V CDR1 and CDR2: ENHRY, SYGVKD. Via MiXCR, TCRdb re-called the RT-PCR reads, giving one row per CDR3 protein. The sample carries about 300,000 distinct CDR3 sequences, less than 25% recorded once. Sequenced material: PBMCs from blood, taken less than 22 months after vaccination. The V call is TRBV10-3, the J call TRBJ1-6; 7 bases fit TRBD1. This TCR came from a man between 50 and 69 years old who received an inactivated influenza vaccine. CDR3 sequence (DNA): TGTGCCATCAGCGACAGGGAAAATTCACCCCTCCACTTT. Translation: CAISDRENSPLHF.